This T cell receptor (beta chain) was documented in a study of blood T cells in healthy people across ages. This clonotype was found a few times. Its target is unknown. Primers used in a second PCR of roughly 6 to 11 cycles were a sample-barcoded 5' primer and a J-beta primer mix. Each CDR3 protein gets one entry after TCRdb re-called the 5' RACE reads with MiXCR. The data show roughly 1.7 million distinct CDR3 sequences, about 32% seen once. Study results and caveats: Unsorted PBMCs prevented conclusive naive versus antigen-experienced comparison. Diversity of TCR beta correlated strongly with naive T cell percentage.

The CDR3 is 15 residues long. Germline lookup yields CDR1 SGHRS and CDR2 YFSETQ. V shed 4 bases, J shed 9 bases, and the junction held 13 bases outside the gene matches. The donors, healthy Caucasians from Russia, were aged roughly 6 to 90. This receptor was taken from a woman in her 30s in good health. The sample comprised blood. The chain links TRBV5-1 to TRBJ2-1, with TRBD1 matching over 7 bases. The CDR3 bases are TGCGCCAGCAGCGGTACCGGGACAGTAATTGGTGAGCAGTTCTTC. Translating gives CASSGTGTVIGEQFF.